These 4 T cell receptor beta chains originate from one sample sequenced in a study of cytomegalovirus exposure and HLA in healthy donors. Primers: 60 Vbeta forward and 13 Jbeta reverse. Produced via immunoSEQ multiplex PCR; TCRdb's table is partial and in-frame only. The data contain 110,000 to 150,000 clones, about three quarters of them seen just once; the ten biggest clones take up about 3.7%. The source material was PBMCs. These receptors came from a male donor in good health and CMV-seronegative.

The J gene is TRBJ2-5, the V gene TRBV5-6; TRBD2 is a possible D gene (6 bases). The DNA end is more similar to TRBJ2-7, so the J call may be wrong. The V gene's germline CDR1 is SGHDT and CDR2 YYEEEE. The CDR3 runs to 13 residues. The CDR3 DNA reads TGTGCCAGCAGGCGGACTAAATCCTACGAGCAGTACTTC. This gives the protein CASRRTKSYEQYF.

The chain has TRBV19 and TRBJ2-7; D is possibly TRBD1 (6 bases). V was pared by 5 bases and J by 1 base, with 6 bases between. The CDR3 is made up of 12 amino acids. CDR1 is LNHDA, CDR2 SQIVND, per germline (reference sequence). CDR3 sequence (DNA): TGTGCCAGTAGTGGACAGTCCTACGAGCAGTACTTC. Protein: CASSGQSYEQYF. Full variable domain (rest looked up from reference TRBV19 and TRBJ2-7): DGGITQSPKYLFRKEGQNVTLSCEQNLNHDAMYWYRQDPGQGLRLIYYSQIVNDFQKGDIAEGYSVSREKKESFPLTVTSAQKNPTAFYLCASSGQSYEQYFGPGTRLTVT.

The chain is built from TRBV11-3 and TRBJ1-1; unclear D gene. Per the germline V gene, CDR1 is SGHNT and CDR2 is YENEEA. There are 13 residues in the CDR3. The V end was cut by 3 bases, the J end by 4 bases, with 9 bases between. In nucleotides, the CDR3 is TGTGCCAGCAGCTTTGCCGCTAGCACTGAAGCTTTCTTT. Amino acid sequence: CASSFAASTEAFF.

The genes are TRBV6-1 and TRBJ1-1; 7 positions match TRBD1. There are 13 residues in the CDR3. V trimming: 8 bases; J trimming: 0 bases; junction bases outside the gene matches: 3. Germline-derived CDR1 and CDR2 are MNHNS and SASEGT. CDR3 sequence reads: CASDRAMNTEAFF. The DNA of the CDR3 is TGTGCCAGCGACAGGGCGATGAACACTGAAGCTTTCTTT.